This T cell receptor beta chain is from a study of cytomegalovirus exposure and HLA in healthy donors. Comments on this clone: Its antigen remains unidentified.

The data were produced by immunoSEQ multiplex PCR, yet TCRdb's version contains in-frame clones alone and is incomplete. The sample lists a few hundred thousand clones; approximately 91% were seen once. V was pared by 0 bases and J by 7 bases, with 9 bases between. CDR3 length: 14 residues. Germline CDR1 is MRHNA and CDR2 is SNTAGT. Study results and caveats: A later analysis found first-cohort TCR clusters tended to co-occur in the approximately 110 validation repertoires.

The chain couples TRBV6-4 to TRBJ2-2; D gene ambiguous. The sequence was obtained from a man aged 25-45 years in good health and CMV-seronegative. Material: PBMCs. In DNA, the CDR3 is TGTGCCAGCAGTGACTCCCCGGAGCACGGGGAGCTGTTTTTT. Encoded protein: CASSDSPEHGELFF.